Listed below are T cell receptor beta chains from one sample, sequenced in a study of blood T cells in healthy people across ages. TCRdb re-analysed the 5' RACE reads in MiXCR, keeping a single row per CDR3 protein. The sample holds around 1,800,000 distinct CDR3 sequences; roughly two fifths are singletons and the top ten take 23%. Material: blood. The receptors were gathered from a human donor in good health. The CDR3 runs from the conserved cysteine through the conserved F or W. A D gene is named only where the DNA matches it firmly. Only part of the rows carry a size: once, few, many, or a class if the clone is expanded.

J gene: TRBJ2-5; V gene: TRBV6-5; D gene: -; clone size: few; CDR3 protein: CASTVTGETQYF; CDR3 DNA: TGTGCCAGCACAGTTACAGGAGAGACCCAGTACTTC
J gene: TRBJ1-1; V gene: TRBV20-1; D gene: TRBD1; clone size: -; CDR3 protein: CSATPGTANTEAFF; CDR3 DNA: TGCAGTGCGACACCCGGGACAGCGAACACTGAAGCTTTCTTT
J gene: TRBJ2-4; V gene: TRBV7-2; D gene: -; clone size: -; CDR3 protein: CASGGPGAKNIQYF; CDR3 DNA: TGTGCCAGCGGCGGGCCGGGAGCCAAAAACATTCAGTACTTC
J gene: TRBJ2-1; V gene: TRBV4-1; D gene: TRBD2; clone size: -; CDR3 protein: CASSHLKRGGYNEQFF; CDR3 DNA: TGCGCCAGCAGCCACCTCAAGCGGGGGGGCTACAATGAGCAGTTCTTC
J gene: TRBJ2-5; V gene: TRBV5-1; D gene: TRBD1; clone size: -; CDR3 protein: CASSLVRTGKETQYF; CDR3 DNA: TGCGCCAGCAGCTTGGTCCGGACAGGGAAAGAGACCCAGTACTTC
J gene: TRBJ2-3; V gene: TRBV29-1; D gene: -; clone size: many; CDR3 protein: CSVPHPPDTQYF; CDR3 DNA: TGCAGCGTACCCCATCCGCCGGATACGCAGTATTTT
J gene: TRBJ2-5; V gene: TRBV20-1; D gene: -; clone size: -; CDR3 protein: CSARDQRVQETQYF; CDR3 DNA: TGCAGTGCTAGAGATCAGAGGGTCCAAGAGACCCAGTACTTC
J gene: TRBJ1-2; V gene: TRBV29-1; D gene: -; clone size: -; CDR3 protein: CSVATVYGYTF; CDR3 DNA: TGCAGCGTGGCGACAGTTTATGGCTACACCTTC
J gene: TRBJ2-3; V gene: TRBV4-1; D gene: TRBD1; clone size: -; CDR3 protein: CASSLGTDTGASTDTQYF; CDR3 DNA: TGCGCCAGCAGCCTTGGGACAGACACTGGAGCTAGCACAGATACGCAGTATTTT
J gene: TRBJ2-5; V gene: TRBV5-1; D gene: -; clone size: many; CDR3 protein: CASSRTPQETQYF; CDR3 DNA: TGTGCCAGCAGCAGGACACCCCAAGAGACCCAGTACTTC
J gene: TRBJ1-2; V gene: TRBV7-9; D gene: -; clone size: -; CDR3 protein: CASSVPGLKNGYTF; CDR3 DNA: TGTGCCAGCAGCGTCCCGGGTCTCAAGAATGGCTACACCTTC
J gene: TRBJ2-3; V gene: TRBV7-9; D gene: -; clone size: -; CDR3 protein: CASSLDTVTDTQYF; CDR3 DNA: TGTGCCAGCAGCTTAGACACGGTCACAGATACGCAGTATTTT
J gene: TRBJ2-2; V gene: TRBV7-9; D gene: TRBD2; clone size: -; CDR3 protein: CASSLARASGPGELFF; CDR3 DNA: TGTGCCAGCAGCTTAGCTCGGGCTAGCGGTCCCGGGGAGCTGTTTTTT
J gene: TRBJ2-3; V gene: TRBV24-1; D gene: -; clone size: -; CDR3 protein: CATSDFVDSPDTQYF; CDR3 DNA: TGTGCCACCAGTGATTTCGTAGACTCGCCAGATACGCAGTATTTT
J gene: TRBJ2-4; V gene: TRBV9; D gene: TRBD1; clone size: few; CDR3 protein: CASSVGRGPRANIQYF; CDR3 DNA: TGTGCCAGCAGCGTGGGCAGGGGGCCACGGGCAAACATTCAGTACTTC
J gene: TRBJ2-4; V gene: TRBV4-1; D gene: -; clone size: -; CDR3 protein: CASSQEGSRGKNIQYF; CDR3 DNA: TGCGCCAGCAGCCAAGAAGGGTCGAGGGGCAAAAACATTCAGTACTTC
J gene: TRBJ1-1; V gene: TRBV12-3/TRBV12-4; D gene: -; clone size: -; CDR3 protein: CASTLGGGMNTEAFF; CDR3 DNA: TGTGCCAGCACCCTCGGGGGGGGTATGAACACTGAAGCTTTCTTT
J gene: TRBJ2-5; V gene: TRBV2; D gene: -; clone size: -; CDR3 protein: CACSEGPTGSETQYF; CDR3 DNA: TGTGCCTGCAGTGAGGGGCCAACGGGGAGCGAGACCCAGTACTTC
J gene: TRBJ1-1; V gene: TRBV4-3; D gene: -; clone size: -; CDR3 protein: CASSRGGRLISEAFF; CDR3 DNA: TGCGCCAGCAGCCGGGGAGGACGCCTTATTTCAGAAGCTTTCTTT
J gene: TRBJ1-2; V gene: TRBV4-2; D gene: -; clone size: few; CDR3 protein: CASSQEPRMAYGYTF; CDR3 DNA: TGTGCCAGCAGCCAAGAACCCCGGATGGCTTATGGCTACACCTTC
J gene: TRBJ2-7; V gene: TRBV20-1; D gene: TRBD1; clone size: -; CDR3 protein: CSATRAGTVSYEQYF; CDR3 DNA: TGCAGTGCCACCAGAGCCGGGACAGTCTCCTACGAGCAGTACTTC
J gene: TRBJ2-1; V gene: TRBV7-3; D gene: TRBD2; clone size: few; CDR3 protein: CASSLKAGGVHEQFF; CDR3 DNA: TGTGCCAGTAGCTTAAAAGCGGGGGGGGTCCATGAGCAGTTCTTC
J gene: TRBJ2-7; V gene: TRBV3-1; D gene: -; clone size: -; CDR3 protein: CASSQVVAKGYEQYF; CDR3 DNA: TGTGCCAGCAGCCAAGTTGTCGCAAAGGGTTACGAGCAGTACTTC
J gene: TRBJ1-1; V gene: TRBV7-9; D gene: -; clone size: -; CDR3 protein: CASSLVRLLGERNTEAFF; CDR3 DNA: TGTGCCAGCAGCTTAGTAAGGCTGTTAGGGGAACGGAACACTGAAGCTTTCTTT
J gene: TRBJ2-1; V gene: TRBV4-3; D gene: TRBD2; clone size: -; CDR3 protein: CASSRQRLAGAYNERFF; CDR3 DNA: TGCGCCAGCAGCCGACAGAGACTAGCGGGGGCCTACAATGAGCGGTTCTTC
J gene: TRBJ2-1; V gene: TRBV20-1; D gene: -; clone size: -; CDR3 protein: CSARGPGLSYNEQFF; CDR3 DNA: TGCAGTGCTAGAGGCCCGGGCTTATCCTACAATGAGCAGTTCTTC
J gene: TRBJ2-3; V gene: TRBV4-3; D gene: -; clone size: -; CDR3 protein: CASSQDYWGTDTQYF; CDR3 DNA: TGCGCCAGCAGCCAAGACTATTGGGGAACAGATACGCAGTATTTT
J gene: TRBJ1-2; V gene: TRBV20-1; D gene: TRBD1; clone size: -; CDR3 protein: CSARGSTGGIGGYTF; CDR3 DNA: TGCAGTGCTAGAGGGTCGACAGGGGGCATCGGTGGCTACACCTTC
J gene: TRBJ1-1; V gene: TRBV6-2/TRBV6-3; D gene: -; clone size: -; CDR3 protein: CASSYGEILTEAFF; CDR3 DNA: TGTGCCAGCAGTTACGGGGAGATTCTCACTGAAGCTTTCTTT
J gene: TRBJ2-3; V gene: TRBV29-1; D gene: TRBD2; clone size: -; CDR3 protein: CSVEERIAGATDTQYF; CDR3 DNA: TGCAGCGTTGAAGAACGGATAGCGGGGGCCACAGATACGCAGTATTTT
J gene: TRBJ2-1; V gene: TRBV28; D gene: -; clone size: -; CDR3 protein: CASSLGDLPSYNEQFF; CDR3 DNA: TGTGCCAGCAGTTTAGGGGATCTCCCCTCCTACAATGAGCAGTTCTTC
J gene: TRBJ2-7; V gene: TRBV27; D gene: -; clone size: -; CDR3 protein: CASTIRRPYEQYF; CDR3 DNA: TGTGCCAGCACTATAAGGAGACCCTACGAGCAGTACTTC
J gene: TRBJ2-3; V gene: TRBV12-3/TRBV12-4; D gene: TRBD2; clone size: -; CDR3 protein: CAGSPRLALSSDTQYF; CDR3 DNA: TGTGCCGGCAGCCCCCGACTAGCTCTGTCGTCAGATACGCAGTATTTT
J gene: TRBJ1-2; V gene: TRBV5-6; D gene: -; clone size: once; CDR3 protein: CASSHQDRPLYGYTF; CDR3 DNA: TGTGCCAGCAGCCATCAAGACAGGCCCCTCTATGGCTACACCTTC
J gene: TRBJ2-3; V gene: TRBV6-5; D gene: TRBD2; clone size: -; CDR3 protein: CASSRGGRGSDTQYF; CDR3 DNA: TGTGCCAGCAGTCGGGGGGGCCGTGGTTCAGATACGCAGTATTTT
J gene: TRBJ2-3; V gene: TRBV6-5; D gene: -; clone size: few; CDR3 protein: CASSYSTGNTDRQYF; CDR3 DNA: TGTGCCAGCAGTTACTCTACAGGAAACACAGATAGGCAGTATTTT
J gene: TRBJ2-7; V gene: TRBV7-9; D gene: TRBD1; clone size: few; CDR3 protein: CASSQGTDSYEQYF; CDR3 DNA: TGTGCCAGCAGCCAGGGGACAGATTCCTACGAGCAGTACTTC
J gene: TRBJ1-1; V gene: TRBV25-1; D gene: TRBD1; clone size: -; CDR3 protein: CASSVQGGRTEAFF; CDR3 DNA: TGTGCCAGCAGTGTACAGGGGGGCCGCACTGAAGCTTTCTTT
J gene: TRBJ2-7; V gene: TRBV12-5; D gene: -; clone size: -; CDR3 protein: CASGLTVYEQYF; CDR3 DNA: TGTGCTAGTGGTCTGACAGTCTACGAGCAGTACTTC
J gene: TRBJ1-6; V gene: TRBV9; D gene: -; clone size: -; CDR3 protein: CASSVEGAPSPLHF; CDR3 DNA: TGTGCCAGCAGCGTAGAAGGGGCACCCTCACCCCTCCACTTT
J gene: TRBJ1-6; V gene: TRBV7-3; D gene: TRBD1; clone size: few; CDR3 protein: CASSSSTGVGSPLHF; CDR3 DNA: TGTGCCAGCAGCTCCTCCACAGGGGTTGGGTCACCCCTCCACTTT
J gene: TRBJ2-3; V gene: TRBV6-2/TRBV6-3; D gene: -; clone size: many; CDR3 protein: CASETRVSHTDTQYF; CDR3 DNA: TGTGCCAGCGAGACCCGGGTGAGCCACACAGATACGCAGTATTTT